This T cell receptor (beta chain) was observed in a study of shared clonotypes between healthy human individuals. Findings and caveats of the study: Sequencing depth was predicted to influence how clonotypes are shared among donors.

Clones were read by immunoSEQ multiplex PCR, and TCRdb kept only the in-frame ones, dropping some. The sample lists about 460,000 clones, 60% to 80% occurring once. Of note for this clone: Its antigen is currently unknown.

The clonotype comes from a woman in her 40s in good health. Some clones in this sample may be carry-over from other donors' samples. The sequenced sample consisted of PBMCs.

The CDR3 loop reads CASSLWDNPYEQYF. For the CDR3, the DNA is TGTGCCAGCAGCTTGTGGGACAACCCCTACGAGCAGTACTTC. This chain connects TRBV7-9 to TRBJ2-5; D perhaps matches TRBD1 (6 bases). The J call may not be correct, given that the DNA end is closer to TRBJ2-7. The germline CDR1 and CDR2 sequences are SEHNR and FQNEAQ (reference sequence). The CDR3 is 14 amino acids.